This T cell receptor beta chain was sequenced for a study of blood T cell repertoires in COVID-19. Study details: Donors in the United States, Italy and Spain gave samples during acute or convalescent COVID-19. PBMCs, B-cell-depleted T cells, or T cells were the source of the cDNA or gDNA that made up the material.

Source study methods: The assay estimated nucleated cells by amplifying reference gene primers. Only in-frame clones appear in the TCRdb table, and some are missing; sequencing was by immunoSEQ multiplex PCR. V, J and clone size are those of that table, while D and trimming were read from the DNA. The sample comprises roughly 230,000 clones, 80% to 90% of which are singletons, and around 0.97% rests with the top ten. Trimming took 5 bases from V and 5 from J, leaving 12 bases between them. Germline CDR1 LNHDA, CDR2 SQIVND (reference sequence). This CDR3 is 14 amino acids long. The genes are TRBV19 and TRBJ1-4; the D gene is possibly TRBD1 (5 bases). Sequenced input: peripheral blood. The sequence derives from a man between 35 and 55 years old with acute or convalescent COVID-19. The CDR3 DNA reads as TGTGCCAGTAGTTCCTACGACAGAAATGAAAAACTGTTTTTT. Translated, it gives CASSSYDRNEKLFF.